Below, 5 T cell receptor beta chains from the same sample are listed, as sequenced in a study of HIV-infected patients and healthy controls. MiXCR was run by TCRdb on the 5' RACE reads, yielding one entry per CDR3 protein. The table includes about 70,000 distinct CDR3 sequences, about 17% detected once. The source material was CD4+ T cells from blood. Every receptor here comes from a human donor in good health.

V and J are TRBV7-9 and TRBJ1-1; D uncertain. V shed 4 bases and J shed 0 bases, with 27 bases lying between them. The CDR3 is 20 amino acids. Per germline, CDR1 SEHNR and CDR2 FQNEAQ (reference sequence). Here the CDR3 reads CASSSRNGFDGSSMNTEAFF. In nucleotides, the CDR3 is TGTGCCAGCAGCTCCAGGAACGGATTCGACGGGTCTTCAATGAACACTGAAGCTTTCTTT.

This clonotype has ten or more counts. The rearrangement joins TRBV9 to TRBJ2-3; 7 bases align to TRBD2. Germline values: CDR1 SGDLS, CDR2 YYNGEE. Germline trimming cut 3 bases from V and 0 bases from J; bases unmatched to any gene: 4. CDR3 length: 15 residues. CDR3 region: CASSERGGSTDTQYF. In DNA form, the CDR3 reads TGTGCCAGCAGCGAACGCGGGGGTAGCACAGATACGCAGTATTTT.

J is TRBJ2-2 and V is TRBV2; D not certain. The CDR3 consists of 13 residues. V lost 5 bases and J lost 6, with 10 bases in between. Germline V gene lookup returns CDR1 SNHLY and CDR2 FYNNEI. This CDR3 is CASSPQYPGELFF. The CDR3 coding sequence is TGTGCCAGCAGTCCTCAGTACCCCGGGGAGCTGTTTTTT. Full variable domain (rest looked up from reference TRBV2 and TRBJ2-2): EPEVTQTPSHQVTQMGQEVILRCVPISNHLYFYWYRQILGQKVEFLVSFYNNEISEKSEIFDDQFSVERPDGSNFTLKIRSTKLEDSAMYFCASSPQYPGELFFGEGSRLTVL.

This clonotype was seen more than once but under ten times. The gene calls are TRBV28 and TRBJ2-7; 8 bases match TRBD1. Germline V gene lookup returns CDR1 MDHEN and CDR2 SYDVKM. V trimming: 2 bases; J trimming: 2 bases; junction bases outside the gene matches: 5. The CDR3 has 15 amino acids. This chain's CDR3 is CASSLPDRVPYEQYF. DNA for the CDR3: TGTGCCAGCAGTTTACCGGACAGGGTCCCCTACGAGCAGTACTTC.

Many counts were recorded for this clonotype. CDR3 region: CASTDRVSQPQHF. The DNA for the CDR3 is TGTGCCAGTACGGACAGGGTGAGTCAGCCCCAGCATTTT. The genes are TRBV19 and TRBJ1-5, with 8 nucleotides matching TRBD1. The CDR3 is made up of 13 amino acids. J lost 6 bases, V lost 7 bases, and 5 bases had no gene match. CDR1 and CDR2 (germline): LNHDA, SQIVND (reference sequence).